Listed here are 11 T cell receptor beta chains from one sample, sequenced in a study of PD-1 blockade in classical Hodgkin lymphoma. Patients all relapsed after autologous stem cell transplantation, and there was variation in brentuximab vedotin exposure. The method was immunoSEQ multiplex PCR; TCRdb's version includes in-frame clones alone and lacks a portion of them. The table includes around 20,000 clones, about four fifths detected once. The specimen was peripheral blood mononuclear cells (PBMCs), collected before the second cycle of nivolumab. The receptors derive from a human donor with classical Hodgkin lymphoma.

This chain joins TRBV6-6 and TRBJ1-6; 11 nucleotides align to TRBD1. The CDR3 runs to 15 residues. The J segment lost 14 bases and the V segment lost 2 bases, leaving 8 bases of the junction unmatched. Germline V gene data show CDR1 as MNHNY and CDR2 as SVGAGI (reference sequence). The CDR3 sequence is CASSYGTGGQGALHF. In DNA form, the CDR3 reads TGTGCCAGCAGTTACGGGACAGGGGGACAGGGAGCCCTCCACTTT.

This clone was detected only a few times. The chain employs TRBV25-1 and TRBJ2-2, with TRBD1 matching 7 bases. This CDR3 contains 15 residues. Germline trimming cut 5 bases from V and 3 bases from J; bases unmatched to any gene: 6. Germline CDR1 reads MGHDK; CDR2 reads SYGVNS. The CDR3: CASSTQGLDTGELFF. The CDR3 DNA reads TGTGCCAGCAGTACACAGGGGCTGGACACCGGGGAGCTGTTTTTT.

In nucleotides, the CDR3 is TGTGCCAGCAGCGAATACAGGGGGCAGGAACCCTACGAGCAGTACGTC. Encoded protein: CASSEYRGQEPYEQYV. This chain uses TRBV21-1 with TRBJ2-7; the table assigns TRBD1, which was not confirmed against the DNA. TRBV21-1 is assigned pseudogene status. The CDR3 has 16 residues.

The chain carries TRBV6-5 and TRBJ1-1; TRBD1 might be the D (5 bases). Germline loops: CDR1 MNHEY, CDR2 SVGAGI. The V end was cut by 6 bases, the J end by 0 bases, with 17 bases between. This CDR3 is 16 amino acids long. The CDR3 spells CASSYGGGAMNTEAFF. CDR3 DNA sequence: TGTGCCAGCAGCTACGGGGGGGGAGCGATGAACACTGAAGCTTTCTTT.

The genes are TRBV9 and TRBJ2-2, with D possibly being TRBD1 (5 bases). This CDR3 has 15 amino acids. V lost 1 base and J 0 bases, leaving 7 bases between the germline ends. Germline CDR1 SGDLS, CDR2 YYNGEE. The CDR3 nucleotides are TGTGCCAGCAGCGTAAGGGGCTCGAACACCGGGGAGCTGTTTTTT. Translating gives CASSVRGSNTGELFF. The whole variable domain, filled in from reference TRBV9 and TRBJ2-2, reads DSGVTQTPKHLITATGQRVTLRCSPRSGDLSVYWYQQSLDQGLQFLIQYYNGEERAKGNILERFSAQQFPDLHSELNLSSLELGDSALYFCASSVRGSNTGELFFGEGSRLTVL.

This clone was picked up a small number of times. The chain is built from TRBV15 and TRBJ1-1; tentatively, D is TRBD1 (5 bases). Trimming took off 3 bases at V and 4 bases at J, with 15 bases between the two ends. Germline CDR1 reads LNHNV; CDR2 reads YYDKDF (reference sequence). The CDR3 spans 15 residues. CDR3 sequence: CATSSRGGGGTEAFF. The CDR3 DNA follows: TGTGCCACCAGCAGTCGCGGTGGCGGGGGCACTGAAGCTTTCTTT.

V usage is TRBV4-3 and J usage is TRBJ2-7; D unresolved. The V end lost 0 bases, the J end lost 7 bases, and 13 bases lay between the germline ends. CDR1 is LGHNA, CDR2 YSLEER, per germline. The CDR3 loop spans 14 amino acids. The CDR3, as DNA: TGCGCCAGCAGCCAAGATCCCATGTTGGGAGAGCAGTACTTC. It specifies CASSQDPMLGEQYF.

V gene TRBV10-3 combines with J gene TRBJ2-1; 8 bases line up with TRBD2. CDR1 ENHRY and CDR2 SYGVKD come from the germline V gene. The CDR3 is 17 amino acids. V dropped 6 bases and J dropped 0; count of bases not matched to a gene: 10. CDR3 coding DNA: TGTGCCATCAGCGGAAAGCGGGGGCTAAGCTCCTACAATGAGCAGTTCTTC. This translates into CAISGKRGLSSYNEQFF.

V is TRBV7-9 and J is TRBJ1-2; D is possibly TRBD1 (5 bases). V lost 1 base to trimming and J lost 7 bases, with 19 bases between them. CDR3 size: 16 residues. Germline-derived CDR1 and CDR2 are SEHNR and FQNEAQ (reference sequence). The CDR3 sequence is CASSLEERGQGSGYTF. As DNA, the CDR3 is TGTGCCAGCAGCTTAGAGGAGCGGGGTCAGGGCTCTGGCTACACCTTC.

The chain recombines TRBV4-1 with TRBJ2-5; 7 nucleotides line up with TRBD2. The CDR3 sequence is 16 residues long. Germline trimming cut 2 bases from V and 5 bases from J; bases unmatched to any gene: 11. Looked up from germline, CDR1 is MGHRA and CDR2 is YSYEKL. In nucleotides, the CDR3 is TGCGCCAGCAGCCAATTTACGGGGAGGGGCCGGGAGACCCAGTACTTC. Protein: CASSQFTGRGRETQYF.

This clone was observed a single time. The V gene is TRBV6-5, the J gene TRBJ1-2, with unresolved D. Trimming stripped 6 bases from V and 7 bases from J, with 12 bases between. The germline V gene encodes CDR1 MNHEY and CDR2 SVGAGI. The CDR3 extends over 12 amino acids. The CDR3 bases are TGTGCCAGCAGGGCCCGGGAGGGTGGCTACACCTTC. Translation gives CASRAREGGYTF.